This paragraph reports one TCR beta chain. The sample originates from a study of blood T cell repertoires in COVID-19. TCRdb's table, derived via immunoSEQ multiplex PCR, lists solely in-frame clones and lacks some. The sample lists about 230,000 clones; around 90% were seen once. Trimming pared 6 bases from V and 0 bases from J, leaving 11 bases between. Germline V CDR1 and CDR2: KGHDR, SFDVKD. The length of the CDR3 is 15 residues. This sequence joins TRBV24-1 and TRBJ1-3, with D unclear. The sequence came from a man under 40 with COVID-19, enrolled during active disease. Sequencing was carried out using peripheral blood. The CDR3: CATSSGRTSGNTIYF. In DNA form, the CDR3 reads TGTGCCACCAGTTCAGGTCGCACCTCTGGAAACACCATATATTTT.